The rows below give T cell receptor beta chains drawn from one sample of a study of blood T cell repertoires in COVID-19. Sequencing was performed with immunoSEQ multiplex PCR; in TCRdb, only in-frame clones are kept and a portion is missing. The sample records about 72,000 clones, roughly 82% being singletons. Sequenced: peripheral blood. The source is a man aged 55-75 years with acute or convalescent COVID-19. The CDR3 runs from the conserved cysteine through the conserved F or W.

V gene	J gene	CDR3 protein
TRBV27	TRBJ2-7	CASSRPGQAAEQYF
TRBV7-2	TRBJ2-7	CASSLRDRVSYEQYF
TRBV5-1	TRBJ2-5	CASSLEQGVRGQYF
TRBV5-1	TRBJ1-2	CASSSLTGISGYTF
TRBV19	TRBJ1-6	CASSISDRGTSPLHF
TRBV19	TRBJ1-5	CASSMEGAGNQPQHF
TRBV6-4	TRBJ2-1	CASSDTGSSYNEQFF
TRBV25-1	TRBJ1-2	CASSGGAGGFFGYTF
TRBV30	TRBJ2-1	CAWKASGGDLEQFF
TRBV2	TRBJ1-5	CASSWDSGGQPQHF
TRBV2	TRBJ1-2	CASSEVGEGGYGYTF
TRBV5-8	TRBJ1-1	CASSPNRGPMNTEAFF
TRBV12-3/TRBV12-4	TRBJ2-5	CASSLNLRGTQYF
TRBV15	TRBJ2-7	CATSRNKAYEQYF
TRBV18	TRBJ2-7	CASSPTTGVGYEQYF
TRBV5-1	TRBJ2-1	CASSSLPTPGQKYNEQFF
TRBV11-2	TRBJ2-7	CASSLDRVIVREQYF
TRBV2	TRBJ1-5	CASRGDTSNQPQHF
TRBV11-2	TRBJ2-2	CASSPDSNTGELFF
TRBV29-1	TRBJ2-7	CSVEIQASSYEQYF
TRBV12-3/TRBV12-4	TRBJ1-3	CASSYLSGNTIYF
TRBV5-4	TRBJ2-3	CASSSPSGLADTQYF
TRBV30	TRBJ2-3	CAWNAGGSTDTQYF
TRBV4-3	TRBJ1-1	CASSQGGRGAGGQDAEAFF
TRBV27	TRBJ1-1	CASSFRGSVEAFF
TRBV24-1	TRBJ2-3	CATSDLEVPSTDTQYF
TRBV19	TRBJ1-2	CASSISDRGLGYGYTF
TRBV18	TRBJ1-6	CASSPTGWNSPLHF
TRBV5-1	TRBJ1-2	CASSLVLGGGYTF
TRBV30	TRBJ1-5	CAWSRGGVSGNQPQHF
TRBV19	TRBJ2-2	CASITGGSNTGELFF
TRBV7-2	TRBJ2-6	CASSLDGRGVSGANVLTF
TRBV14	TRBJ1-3	CASSPALWLLGNTIYF
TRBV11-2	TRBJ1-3	CASSLAGAGTPGNTIYF
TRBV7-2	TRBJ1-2	CASSLVLSSQSYGYTF
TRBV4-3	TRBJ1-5	CASSQDRGNQPQHF
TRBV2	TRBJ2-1	CASSAQLASNEQFF
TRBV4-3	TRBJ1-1	CASSQVLGYFNREAFF
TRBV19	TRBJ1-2	CASTSLGGEYGYTF
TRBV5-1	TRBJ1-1	CASSLGDRREAFF
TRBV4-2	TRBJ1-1	CASSQNPGQGLEAFF
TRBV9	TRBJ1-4	CASSVDRTGGEKLFF
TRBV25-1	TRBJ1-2	CASSGAQGFGYTF
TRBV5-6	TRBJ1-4	CASSGLGLWANEKLFF